The rows below give T cell receptor beta chains drawn from one sample of a study of blood T cell repertoires in COVID-19. TCRdb's copy holds only in-frame clones and misses some; the assay was immunoSEQ multiplex PCR. Of 250,000 to 350,000 clones detected, 88% appear once; the ten largest clones hold around 2.9%. The sample consisted of PBMCs or T cells enriched from blood (not recorded which). The receptors were sampled from a woman aged 45-65 years who had recovered from COVID-19. CDR3s include the opening cysteine and the closing phenylalanine or tryptophan. The D gene is left open where the match is weak. The size entry is marked missing in some rows and otherwise reads once, few, many or a size class.

v_call	j_call	clone_size	d_call	cdr3_aa	cdr3_nt
TRBV7-2	TRBJ1-2	once	.	CASSFLTPNYGYTF	TGTGCCAGCAGCTTCCTGACACCAAACTATGGCTACACCTTC
TRBV19	TRBJ2-1	.	.	CASSMLGSYNEQFF	TGTGCCAGTAGTATGCTAGGCTCCTACAATGAGCAGTTCTTC
TRBV5-1	TRBJ2-7	.	TRBD2	CASTMGPGGPYEQYF	TGCGCCAGCACTATGGGACCGGGAGGGCCCTACGAGCAGTACTTC
TRBV12-3/TRBV12-4	TRBJ2-5	.	.	CASSSGETQYF	TGTGCCAGCAGTTCAGGCGAGACCCAGTACTTC
TRBV28	TRBJ2-7	once	.	CASSFAPPGMDEQYF	TGTGCCAGCAGTTTTGCCCCCCCAGGGATGGACGAGCAGTACTTC
TRBV30	TRBJ1-5	.	TRBD1	CATGQGDYSNQPQHF	TGTGCCACGGGACAGGGGGATTATAGCAATCAGCCCCAGCATTTT
TRBV9	TRBJ1-2	once	.	CASSVGAEYISLVGYTF	TGTGCCAGCAGCGTAGGGGCAGAATACATATCCCTTGTCGGCTACACCTTC
TRBV28	TRBJ2-6	.	TRBD1	CAIGQGAAGANVLTF	TGTGCCATCGGACAGGGGGCAGCTGGGGCCAACGTCCTGACTTTC
TRBV27	TRBJ1-5	.	TRBD1	CASTGPRTGFFSNQPQHF	TGTGCCAGCACCGGACCTAGGACAGGGTTTTTTAGCAATCAGCCCCAGCATTTT
TRBV2	TRBJ2-6	once	.	CASPADSGANVLTF	TGTGCCAGCCCGGCGGACTCTGGGGCCAACGTCCTGACTTTC
TRBV5-4	TRBJ2-1	.	.	CASSLERLGGYNEQFF	TGTGCCAGCAGCTTGGAAAGGCTAGGGGGCTACAATGAGCAGTTCTTC
TRBV29-1	TRBJ1-4	.	.	CSVEWFDSEATNEKLFF	TGCAGCGTTGAATGGTTTGACAGCGAGGCAACTAATGAAAAACTGTTTTTT
TRBV4-1	TRBJ1-1	.	.	CASSHLLGAEAFF	TGCGCCAGCAGCCATCTTCTAGGGGCTGAAGCTTTCTTT
TRBV7-9	TRBJ1-1	.	TRBD1	CASSLVRDRVTEAFF	TGTGCCAGCAGCTTAGTACGGGACAGGGTAACTGAAGCTTTCTTT
TRBV18	TRBJ1-1	.	.	CASSPRLGQMNTEAFF	TGTGCCAGCTCACCGCGCCTCGGACAGATGAACACTGAAGCTTTCTTT
TRBV18	TRBJ2-1	.	.	CASSPGTDREQFF	TGTGCCAGCTCACCTGGGACTGACCGTGAGCAGTTCTTC
TRBV7-2	TRBJ1-6	.	.	CASSGSHTGKNNSPLHF	TGTGCCAGCAGCGGATCCCATACCGGGAAAAATAATTCACCCCTCCACTTT
TRBV27	TRBJ2-1	.	TRBD2	CASSLSSHSGRAGFEQFF	TGTGCCAGCAGTTTGTCCTCCCATAGCGGGAGGGCCGGTTTTGAGCAGTTCTTC
TRBV7-3	TRBJ2-1	.	.	CASSLLTRTDEQFF	TGTGCCAGCAGCTTATTGACTAGGACCGATGAGCAGTTCTTC
TRBV5-1	TRBJ1-1	.	.	CASRQTQNTEAFF	TGCGCCAGCAGACAGACACAGAACACTGAAGCTTTCTTT
TRBV7-8	TRBJ2-6	.	TRBD1	CASSLTGGISGANVLTF	TGTGCCAGCAGCTTGACAGGGGGGATCTCTGGGGCCAACGTCCTGACTTTC
TRBV28	TRBJ2-2	.	.	CASRNRANTGELFF	TGTGCCAGCAGGAACAGAGCGAACACCGGGGAGCTGTTTTTT
TRBV28	TRBJ2-2	.	TRBD2	CASTGTSLGGELFF	TGTGCCAGCACCGGGACTAGTCTTGGCGGGGAGCTGTTTTTT
TRBV10-3	TRBJ1-4	few	.	CAISDSPGGGEKLFF	TGTGCCATCAGTGACAGCCCCGGCGGAGGCGAAAAACTGTTTTTT
TRBV28	TRBJ2-7	.	.	CASSLYGTPGSYEQYF	TGTGCCAGCAGTTTATACGGGACTCCTGGGTCCTACGAGCAGTACTTC
TRBV29-1	TRBJ2-1	once	TRBD2	CSGSRPGLGRNEQFF	TGCAGCGGTTCCCGTCCGGGACTAGGGAGGAATGAGCAGTTCTTC
TRBV14	TRBJ2-7	once	TRBD2	CASSQEGLAAYEQYF	TGTGCCAGCAGCCAAGAGGGACTAGCGGCTTACGAGCAGTACTTC
TRBV11-1	TRBJ2-3	.	.	CASRIGASGTDTQYF	TGTGCCAGCAGGATTGGGGCTAGCGGCACAGATACGCAGTATTTT
TRBV9	TRBJ2-7	.	TRBD2	CASSVAPSGSSYEQYF	TGTGCCAGTAGCGTAGCCCCTAGCGGGAGCTCCTACGAGCAGTACTTC
TRBV2	TRBJ1-3	.	.	CASRGVGSGNTIYF	TGTGCCAGCAGAGGAGTTGGTTCTGGAAACACCATATATTTT
TRBV27	TRBJ1-6	.	.	CASSFESPSPTYNSPLHF	TGTGCCAGCAGTTTCGAGTCACCTTCACCCACCTATAATTCACCCCTCCACTTT
TRBV10-3	TRBJ2-1	.	TRBD1	CAISEPGTGVGNEQFF	TGTGCCATCAGTGAGCCCGGGACAGGGGTCGGGAATGAGCAGTTCTTC
TRBV9	TRBJ2-5	.	.	CASSVDGSGWETQYF	TGTGCCAGCAGCGTAGATGGGTCAGGGTGGGAGACCCAGTACTTC
TRBV7-2	TRBJ2-3	.	.	CASSPRTAGDTQYF	TGTGCCAGCAGCCCCCGGACAGCGGGGGATACGCAGTATTTT
TRBV10-3	TRBJ1-2	once	.	CAIRRGGDYGYTF	TGTGCCATCAGAAGGGGAGGGGACTATGGCTACACCTTC
TRBV4-3	TRBJ2-3	.	TRBD1	CASSQGRDRVDTQYF	TGCGCCAGCAGCCAAGGTCGGGACAGGGTAGATACGCAGTATTTT